This TCR beta chain stems from a study of Tregs in tolerant kidney transplant recipients. Study details: Related graft donors supplied nonmyeloablative bone marrow transplants, and mixed chimerism was transient. Study-wide findings and caveats: Few patients were studied, so findings need validation in larger groups.

Method: immunoSEQ multiplex PCR; TCRdb's copy keeps in-frame clones and lacks some. The sample has approximately 99,000 clones, roughly 90% seen once. The germline CDR1 and CDR2 sequences are MGHRA and YSYEKL. The CDR3 consists of 16 residues. Trimming cost V 0 bases and J 12 bases; bases outside gene matches: 9. As to this clone: Its specificity is unknown.

The TCR comes from a human donor who received a combined kidney and bone marrow transplant. The V gene is TRBV4-1, the J gene TRBJ1-4, with 11 bases that match TRBD1. The sequencing here drew on CD4+ T cells from blood, taken before the transplant. The CDR3 coding sequence is TGCGCCAGCAGCCAAGATTGGACAGGGGGCAGCGAGGAACTGTTTTTT. It codes for CASSQDWTGGSEELFF.